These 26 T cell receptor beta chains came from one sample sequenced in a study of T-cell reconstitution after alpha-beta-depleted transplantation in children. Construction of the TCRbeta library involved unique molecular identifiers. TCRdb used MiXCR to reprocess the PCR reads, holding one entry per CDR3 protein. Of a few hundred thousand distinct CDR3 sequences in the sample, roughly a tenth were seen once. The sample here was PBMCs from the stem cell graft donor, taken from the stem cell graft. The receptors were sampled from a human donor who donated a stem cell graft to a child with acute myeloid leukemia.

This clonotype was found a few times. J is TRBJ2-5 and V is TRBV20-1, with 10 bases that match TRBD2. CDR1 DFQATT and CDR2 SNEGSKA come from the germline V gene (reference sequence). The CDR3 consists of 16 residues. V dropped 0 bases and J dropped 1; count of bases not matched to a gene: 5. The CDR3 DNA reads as TGCAGTGCTAGAGATTTAGCGGGGGGCCTCCAAGAGACCCAGTACTTC. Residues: CSARDLAGGLQETQYF.

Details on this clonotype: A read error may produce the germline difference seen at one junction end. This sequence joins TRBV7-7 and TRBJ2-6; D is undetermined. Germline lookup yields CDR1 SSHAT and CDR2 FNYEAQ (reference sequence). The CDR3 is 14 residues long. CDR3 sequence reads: CASSPSGGANVLTF. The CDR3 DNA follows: TGTGCTAGCAGCCCGTCGGGCGGGGCCAACGTCCTGACTTTC.

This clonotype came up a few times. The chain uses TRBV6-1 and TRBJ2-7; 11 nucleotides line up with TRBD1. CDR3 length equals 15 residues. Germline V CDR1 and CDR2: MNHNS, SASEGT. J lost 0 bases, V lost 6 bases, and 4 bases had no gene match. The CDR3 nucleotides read TGTGCCAGCAGGGAGGGACAGGGGGTCTCCTACGAGCAGTACTTC. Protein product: CASREGQGVSYEQYF.

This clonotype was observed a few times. The CDR3 nucleotides read TGTGCCAGCAGTTACGGGCCCAAACGGGGAGGCAATGAGCAGTTCTTC. Amino acid sequence: CASSYGPKRGGNEQFF. The chain is built from TRBV6-2 or TRBV6-3 and TRBJ2-1, with D possibly matching TRBD2 (6 bases). This CDR3 has 16 amino acids. Germline V CDR1 and CDR2: MNHEY, SVGEGT. Trimming removed 2 bases from V and 6 bases from J, with 17 bases in between.

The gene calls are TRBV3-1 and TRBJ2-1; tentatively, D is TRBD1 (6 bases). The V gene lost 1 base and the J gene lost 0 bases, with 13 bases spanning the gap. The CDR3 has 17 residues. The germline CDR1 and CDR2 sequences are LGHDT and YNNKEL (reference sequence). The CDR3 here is CASSQAVGTSSYNEQFF. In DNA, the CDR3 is TGTGCCAGCAGCCAAGCGGTTGGGACAAGCTCCTACAATGAGCAGTTCTTC.

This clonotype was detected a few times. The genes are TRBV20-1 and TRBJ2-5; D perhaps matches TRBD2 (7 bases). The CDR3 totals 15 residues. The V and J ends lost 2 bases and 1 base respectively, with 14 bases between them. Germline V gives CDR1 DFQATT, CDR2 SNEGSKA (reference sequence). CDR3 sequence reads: CSARKGGNPQETQYF. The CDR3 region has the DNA TGCAGTGCTAGAAAGGGGGGGAATCCCCAAGAGACCCAGTACTTC.

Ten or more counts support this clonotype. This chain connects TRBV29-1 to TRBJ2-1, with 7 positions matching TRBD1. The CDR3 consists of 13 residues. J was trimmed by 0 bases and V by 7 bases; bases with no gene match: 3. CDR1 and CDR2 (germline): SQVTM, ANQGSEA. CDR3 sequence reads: CSGRQGSYNEQFF. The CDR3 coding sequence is TGCAGCGGTAGACAGGGCTCCTACAATGAGCAGTTCTTC.

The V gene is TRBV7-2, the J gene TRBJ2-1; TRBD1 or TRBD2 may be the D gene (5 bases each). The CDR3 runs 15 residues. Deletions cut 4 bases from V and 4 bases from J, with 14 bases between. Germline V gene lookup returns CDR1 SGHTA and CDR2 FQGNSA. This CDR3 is CASSSRGVPYNEQFF. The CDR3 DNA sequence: TGTGCCAGCAGCTCCCGAGGGGTCCCGTACAATGAGCAGTTCTTC.

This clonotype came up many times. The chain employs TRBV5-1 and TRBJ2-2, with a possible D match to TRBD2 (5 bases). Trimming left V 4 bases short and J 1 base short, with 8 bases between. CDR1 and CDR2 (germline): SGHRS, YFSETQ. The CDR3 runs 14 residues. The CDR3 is CASSQDWNTGELFF. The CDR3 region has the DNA TGCGCCAGCAGCCAGGACTGGAACACCGGGGAGCTGTTTTTT.

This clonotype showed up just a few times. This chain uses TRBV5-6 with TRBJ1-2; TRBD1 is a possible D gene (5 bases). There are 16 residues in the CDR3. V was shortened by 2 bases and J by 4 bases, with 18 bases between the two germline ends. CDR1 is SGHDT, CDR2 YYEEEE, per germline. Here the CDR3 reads CASSFEGGALGYGYTF. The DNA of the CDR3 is TGTGCCAGCAGCTTTGAAGGAGGGGCGCTTGGCTATGGCTACACCTTC.

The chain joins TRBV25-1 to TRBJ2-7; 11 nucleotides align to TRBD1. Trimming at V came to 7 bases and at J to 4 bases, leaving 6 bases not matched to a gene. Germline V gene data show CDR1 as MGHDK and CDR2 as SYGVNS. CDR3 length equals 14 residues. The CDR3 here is CASNPGQGVYEQYF. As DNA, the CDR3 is TGTGCCAGCAACCCGGGACAGGGGGTTTACGAGCAGTACTTC.

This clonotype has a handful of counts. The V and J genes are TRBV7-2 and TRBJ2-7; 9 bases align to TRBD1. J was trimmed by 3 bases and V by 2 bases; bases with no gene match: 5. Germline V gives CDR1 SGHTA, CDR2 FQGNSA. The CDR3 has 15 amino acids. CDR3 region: CASSLPETGGYEQYF. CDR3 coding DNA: TGTGCCAGCAGCTTACCCGAGACAGGGGGCTACGAGCAGTACTTC.

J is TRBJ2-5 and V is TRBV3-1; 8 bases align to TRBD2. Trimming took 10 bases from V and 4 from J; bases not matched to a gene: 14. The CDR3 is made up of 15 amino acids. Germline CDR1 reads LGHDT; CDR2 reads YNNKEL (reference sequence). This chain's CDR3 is CATRAGRGRLETQYF. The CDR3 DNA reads TGTGCCACCCGAGCGGGACGCGGGAGGTTAGAGACCCAGTACTTC.

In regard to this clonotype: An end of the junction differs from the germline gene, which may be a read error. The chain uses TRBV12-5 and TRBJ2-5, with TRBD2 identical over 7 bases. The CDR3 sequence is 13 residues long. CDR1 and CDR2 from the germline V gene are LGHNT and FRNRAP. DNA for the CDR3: TGTGCTAGAGGTTTGGGGGGGTTCGAGACCCAGTACTTC. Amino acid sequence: CARGLGGFETQYF.

CDR3 DNA sequence: TGCAGCGCTTGGTGGCAGTACAATGAGCAGTTCTTC. Translation: CSAWWQYNEQFF. The chain uses TRBV29-1 and TRBJ2-1; unclear D gene. Germline lookup yields CDR1 SQVTM and CDR2 ANQGSEA. V gave up 7 bases and J gave up 4 bases, with 11 bases separating them. The CDR3 totals 12 residues.

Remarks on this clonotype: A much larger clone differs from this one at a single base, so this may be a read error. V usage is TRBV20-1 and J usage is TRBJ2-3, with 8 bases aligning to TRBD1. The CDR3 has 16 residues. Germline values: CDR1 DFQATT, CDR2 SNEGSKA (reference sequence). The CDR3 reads CCARDGTGISTDTQYF. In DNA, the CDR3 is TGCTGTGCTAGAGATGGGACAGGCATTTCCACAGATACGCAGTATTTT.

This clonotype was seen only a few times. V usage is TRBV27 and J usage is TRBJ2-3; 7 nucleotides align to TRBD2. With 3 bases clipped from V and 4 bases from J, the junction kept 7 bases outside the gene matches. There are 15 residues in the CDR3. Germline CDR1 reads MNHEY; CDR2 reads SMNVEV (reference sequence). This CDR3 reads CASSFNWGGSDTQYF. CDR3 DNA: TGTGCCAGCAGTTTTAATTGGGGGGGATCAGATACGCAGTATTTT.

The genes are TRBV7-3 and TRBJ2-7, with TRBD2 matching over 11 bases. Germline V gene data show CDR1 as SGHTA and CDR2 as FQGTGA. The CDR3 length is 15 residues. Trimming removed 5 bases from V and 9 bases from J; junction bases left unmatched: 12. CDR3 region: CASSPGTSGTEGQYF. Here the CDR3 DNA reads TGTGCCAGCAGCCCGGGGACTAGCGGTACTGAGGGGCAGTACTTC.

The CDR3 here is CASGEVGLAGYNEQFF. The CDR3 DNA reads TGTGCCAGCGGCGAAGTGGGACTAGCGGGATACAATGAGCAGTTCTTC. The chain recombines TRBV4-2 with TRBJ2-1, with 13 bases matching TRBD2. V dropped 8 bases and J dropped 4; count of bases not matched to a gene: 8. The germline gives CDR1 LGHNA, CDR2 YNFKEQ. CDR3 length: 16 amino acids.

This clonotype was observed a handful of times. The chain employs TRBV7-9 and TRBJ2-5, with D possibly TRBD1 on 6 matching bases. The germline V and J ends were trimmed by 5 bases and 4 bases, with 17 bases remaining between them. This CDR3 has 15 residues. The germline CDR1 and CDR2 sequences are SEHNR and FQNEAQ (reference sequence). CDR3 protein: CASSPRTDFPETQYF. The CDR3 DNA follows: TGTGCCAGCAGCCCGAGGACAGATTTTCCAGAGACCCAGTACTTC.

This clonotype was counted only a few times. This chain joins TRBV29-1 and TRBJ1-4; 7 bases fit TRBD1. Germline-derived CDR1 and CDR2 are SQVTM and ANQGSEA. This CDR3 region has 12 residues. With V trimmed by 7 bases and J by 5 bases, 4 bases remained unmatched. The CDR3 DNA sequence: TGCAGCGCCCGGGACAGCAATGAAAAACTGTTTTTT. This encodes CSARDSNEKLFF.

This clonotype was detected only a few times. DNA of the CDR3: TGCAGTGCTAGAGGGGACGGAAACTATGGCTACACCTTC. It specifies CSARGDGNYGYTF. The rearrangement joins TRBV20-1 to TRBJ1-2; the D gene is possibly TRBD1 (5 bases). V lost 1 base, J lost 2 bases, and 8 bases lay in between. CDR1 is DFQATT and CDR2 is SNEGSKA in the germline V gene (reference sequence). This CDR3 spans 13 amino acids.

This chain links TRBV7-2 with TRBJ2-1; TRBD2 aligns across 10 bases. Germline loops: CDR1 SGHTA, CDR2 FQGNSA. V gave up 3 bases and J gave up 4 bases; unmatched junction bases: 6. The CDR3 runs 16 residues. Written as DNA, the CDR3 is TGTGCCAGCAGCTTCAGCGGGAGGGCCTCTTACAATGAGCAGTTCTTC. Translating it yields CASSFSGRASYNEQFF.

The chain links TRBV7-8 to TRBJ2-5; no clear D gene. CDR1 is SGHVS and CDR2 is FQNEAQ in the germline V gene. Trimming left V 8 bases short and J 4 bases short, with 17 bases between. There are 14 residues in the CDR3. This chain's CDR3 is CASVPSTERETQYF. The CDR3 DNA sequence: TGTGCCAGCGTCCCCTCAACAGAACGAGAGACCCAGTACTTC.

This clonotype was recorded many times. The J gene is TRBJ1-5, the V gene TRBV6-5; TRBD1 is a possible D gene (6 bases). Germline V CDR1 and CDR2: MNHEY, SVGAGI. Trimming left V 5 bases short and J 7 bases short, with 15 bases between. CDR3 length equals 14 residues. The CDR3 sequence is CASSSQGSGQPQHF. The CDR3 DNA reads TGTGCCAGCAGTAGTCAGGGGTCCGGACAGCCCCAGCATTTT.

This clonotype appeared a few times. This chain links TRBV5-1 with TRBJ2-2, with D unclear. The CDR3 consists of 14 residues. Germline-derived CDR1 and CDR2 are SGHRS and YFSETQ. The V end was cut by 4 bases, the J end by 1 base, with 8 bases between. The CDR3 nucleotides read TGCGCCAGCAGCGAGGACCTGAACACCGGGGAGCTGTTTTTT. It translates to CASSEDLNTGELFF.